This TCR beta chain was identified during a study of cytomegalovirus exposure and HLA in healthy donors. General study results and limits: CMV antigen specificity of three CMV-associated chains was confirmed in vitro.

Germline-derived CDR1 and CDR2 are MNHNS and SASEGT. This CDR3 spans 13 amino acids. Trimming at V came to 6 bases and at J to 10 bases, leaving 11 bases not matched to a gene. With 60 Vbeta and 13 Jbeta primers, the PCR was carried out. The repertoire was sequenced with immunoSEQ multiplex PCR; TCRdb's copy has only in-frame clones and lacks some. The sample has about 150,000 clones, around three quarters seen once. This clone showed up just a few times. Its cognate antigen is unknown. When sampled, the donors appeared nominally healthy, though they likely had unrecorded immune exposures. This clonotype was sampled from a woman aged 55-70 years in good health and CMV-seropositive. The chain combines TRBV6-1 with TRBJ1-1; 7 positions agree with TRBD1. Sample: PBMCs. The CDR3 protein is CASSDSSRGRAFF. CDR3 coding DNA: TGTGCCAGCAGCGACTCGAGCAGGGGGAGAGCTTTCTTT.